These T cell receptor beta chains were read from a single sample in a study of T cell repertoires in cytomegalovirus infection. Their antigen targets remain unknown. MiXCR, applied by TCRdb to the reads, yields one record per CDR3 protein. The sample lists roughly 860,000 distinct CDR3 sequences, approximately 30% seen once, with 9.5% to 15% in the top ten. The specimen comprised cultured CD8+ T cells from PBMCs, sampled from culture after CMV antigen stimulation. The receptor source for this set is a human donor in good health (CMV status not recorded). Some clones in this sample may be carry-over from other donors' samples. Both conserved end residues are part of each CDR3. The order of the fields is V gene, clone size, J gene, D gene, CDR3 DNA, CDR3 protein. A D gene is named only where the DNA matches it firmly. Size is omitted from some rows. Given values are once, few, many or a class for expanded clones.

V: TRBV7-6; size: many; J: TRBJ2-2; D: .; DNA: TGTGCCAGCAGCCACGGGACATCCGGGGAGCTGTTTTTT; CDR3: CASSHGTSGELFF
V: TRBV7-8; size: .; J: TRBJ1-1; D: .; DNA: TGTGCCAGCAGCTTCAGGACAGCTATGAACACTGAAGCTTTCTTT; CDR3: CASSFRTAMNTEAFF
V: TRBV12-3/TRBV12-4; size: many; J: TRBJ2-7; D: TRBD1; DNA: TGTGCCAGCAGTTTCGGGACAGGATTATACGAGCAGTACTTC; CDR3: CASSFGTGLYEQYF
V: TRBV4-1; size: .; J: TRBJ2-2; D: .; DNA: TGCGCCAGCAGCCAAGATGTCGTCGGGGGGAACACCGGGGAGCTGTTTTTT; CDR3: CASSQDVVGGNTGELFF
V: TRBV20-1; size: few; J: TRBJ1-2; D: .; DNA: TGCAGTGCTACAGGACAGACAGCTAACTATGGCTACACCTTC; CDR3: CSATGQTANYGYTF
V: TRBV7-2; size: many; J: TRBJ2-1; D: .; DNA: TGTGCCAGCAGCATAGAAGGAGTCTACAATGAGCAGTTCTTC; CDR3: CASSIEGVYNEQFF
V: TRBV6-1; size: .; J: TRBJ1-2; D: .; DNA: TGTGCCAGCAGTGAAGTCGGCAGGGAGAGCTATGGCTACACCTTC; CDR3: CASSEVGRESYGYTF
V: TRBV5-6; size: .; J: TRBJ2-5; D: .; DNA: TGTGCCAGCAGCTTGGGGCATTTCCAAGAGACCCAGTACTTC; CDR3: CASSLGHFQETQYF
V: TRBV2; size: .; J: TRBJ2-1; D: TRBD2; DNA: TGTGCCAGCAGTGGGACTAGGTTTTCGGGCTCCTACAATGAGCAGTTCTTC; CDR3: CASSGTRFSGSYNEQFF
V: TRBV19; size: few; J: TRBJ1-2; D: .; DNA: TGTGCCAGTACGCCGTCATCCTATGGCTACACCTTC; CDR3: CASTPSSYGYTF
V: TRBV7-9; size: .; J: TRBJ2-1; D: .; DNA: TGTGCCAGCAACTTAGAGAGGAATGAGCAGTTCTTC; CDR3: CASNLERNEQFF
V: TRBV9; size: .; J: TRBJ2-1; D: TRBD2; DNA: TGTGCCAGCAGCGTAGCACAGCGGGGGGGCCCTAATGAGCAGTTCTTC; CDR3: CASSVAQRGGPNEQFF
V: TRBV29-1; size: .; J: TRBJ2-3; D: .; DNA: TGCAGCGCTGTATTTCGGGGGGCCGGCACAGATACGCAGTATTTT; CDR3: CSAVFRGAGTDTQYF
V: TRBV11-3; size: few; J: TRBJ2-1; D: .; DNA: TGTGCCAGCAGCACGCGGACTGTCCCCTACAATGAGCAGTTCTTC; CDR3: CASSTRTVPYNEQFF
V: TRBV28; size: .; J: TRBJ2-1; D: TRBD2; DNA: TGTGCCAGCAGTATCCCCCCCGCGGGGGGGCCCGAGCAGTTCTTC; CDR3: CASSIPPAGGPEQFF
V: TRBV7-9; size: .; J: TRBJ1-5; D: TRBD1; DNA: TGTGCCAGCAGCTTGGGTAACAGGGGGCGGAATCAGCCCCAGCATTTT; CDR3: CASSLGNRGRNQPQHF
V: TRBV27; size: few; J: TRBJ2-2; D: .; DNA: TGTGCCAGCAGTTCAGGGGTAGTGGAGCTGTTTTTT; CDR3: CASSSGVVELFF
V: TRBV12-3/TRBV12-4; size: few; J: TRBJ1-6; D: TRBD1; DNA: TGTGCCAGCAGTTTATTTGTCGGACAGGGGAGCTCCTATAATTCACCCCTCCACTTT; CDR3: CASSLFVGQGSSYNSPLHF
V: TRBV27; size: .; J: TRBJ2-1; D: .; DNA: TGTGCCAGCAGTTTAAGGTTTAGGGGTGAGCAGTTCTTC; CDR3: CASSLRFRGEQFF
V: TRBV24-1; size: .; J: TRBJ2-3; D: .; DNA: TGTGCCACCAGTGACCGGACCCATGGAGACACAGATACGCAGTATTTT; CDR3: CATSDRTHGDTDTQYF
V: TRBV27; size: few; J: TRBJ2-5; D: .; DNA: TGTGCCAGCAGTTTGCGCTCTCCGGGGGAGACCCAGTACTTC; CDR3: CASSLRSPGETQYF
V: TRBV2; size: .; J: TRBJ1-1; D: TRBD1; DNA: TGTGCCAGTAATCCGGTGACAGGGGATGAAGCTTTCTTT; CDR3: CASNPVTGDEAFF
V: TRBV9; size: .; J: TRBJ2-5; D: TRBD2; DNA: TGTGCCAGCAGCCCCGGGGGTAGCGGGGGGACCCAGTACTTC; CDR3: CASSPGGSGGTQYF
V: TRBV19; size: .; J: TRBJ1-3; D: .; DNA: TGTGCCAGTACGGCGGGGCCATTCTCTGGAAACACCATATATTTT; CDR3: CASTAGPFSGNTIYF
V: TRBV11-3; size: .; J: TRBJ2-5; D: .; DNA: TGTGCCAGCAGCCAAGACAGCTACCAAGAGACCCAGTACTTC; CDR3: CASSQDSYQETQYF
V: TRBV7-2; size: many; J: TRBJ2-5; D: .; DNA: TGTGCCAGCAGCTTAGCGACGTCCTTTGAAGAGACCCAGTACTTC; CDR3: CASSLATSFEETQYF
V: TRBV6-1; size: .; J: TRBJ2-5; D: .; DNA: TGTGCCAGCAGTGAAAGCAGCCCGTACTTC; CDR3: CASSESSPYF
V: TRBV7-2; size: many; J: TRBJ2-5; D: TRBD2; DNA: TGTGCCAGCAGACCTAAGCGGGGGCCGAGAGAGACCCAGTACTTC; CDR3: CASRPKRGPRETQYF
V: TRBV6-5; size: .; J: TRBJ2-1; D: TRBD2; DNA: TGTGCCAGCAGTCTGAGCCCCTGGACAGGGATGAGCGGGGGGGCCGATGGGGGTGAGCAGTTCTTC; CDR3: CASSLSPWTGMSGGADGGEQFF
V: TRBV5-6; size: .; J: TRBJ2-7; D: .; DNA: TGTGCCAGCAGCGCCGATCGGTCGACACCCGTTTACGAGCAGTACTTC; CDR3: CASSADRSTPVYEQYF
V: TRBV12-3/TRBV12-4; size: .; J: TRBJ1-1; D: TRBD1; DNA: TGTGCCAGCACCACAGACAGGGTGGTTTTAGACACTGAAGCTTTCTTT; CDR3: CASTTDRVVLDTEAFF
V: TRBV12-3/TRBV12-4; size: few; J: TRBJ2-5; D: .; DNA: TGTGCCAGCAGTCCGGGGAAGCAAGAGACCCAGTACTTC; CDR3: CASSPGKQETQYF
V: TRBV2; size: few; J: TRBJ2-1; D: .; DNA: TGTGCCAGCAGTGAAGCGCTTCCCGGGCGCGGCAATGAGCAGTTCTTC; CDR3: CASSEALPGRGNEQFF
V: TRBV11-1; size: .; J: TRBJ1-2; D: .; DNA: TGTGCCAGCAGCTTCGAGGGCGGCTATGGCTACACCTTC; CDR3: CASSFEGGYGYTF
V: TRBV9; size: few; J: TRBJ2-1; D: .; DNA: TGTGCCAGCAGCGTAGGAGGAGGCGGGGACTCCTACAATGAGCAGTTCTTC; CDR3: CASSVGGGGDSYNEQFF
V: TRBV7-6; size: .; J: TRBJ2-1; D: TRBD2; DNA: TGTGCCAGCAGCTTGACTAGCGGGGGGCCGGGTGAGCAGTTCTTC; CDR3: CASSLTSGGPGEQFF
V: TRBV7-9; size: few; J: TRBJ2-1; D: .; DNA: TGTGCCAGCAGCTTAGTAGTGGTTTCCTACAATGAGCAGTTCTTC; CDR3: CASSLVVVSYNEQFF
V: TRBV7-6; size: many; J: TRBJ2-3; D: .; DNA: TGTGCCAGCAGCCCCGAGGCTATCCCGCAGAGCACAGATACGCAGTATTTT; CDR3: CASSPEAIPQSTDTQYF
V: TRBV2; size: .; J: TRBJ2-3; D: .; DNA: TGTGCCAGCAGTGAAAAGGGCCTTACGCAGTATTTT; CDR3: CASSEKGLTQYF
V: TRBV28; size: .; J: TRBJ2-2; D: TRBD1; DNA: TGTGCCAGCACATCCGGGACAGTTGAAACCGGGGAGCTGTTTTTT; CDR3: CASTSGTVETGELFF
V: TRBV20-1; size: .; J: TRBJ1-4; D: .; DNA: TGCAGTGCTAGAGAGTCTTCGGGCGCAACTAATGAAAAACTGTTTTTT; CDR3: CSARESSGATNEKLFF
V: TRBV15; size: .; J: TRBJ1-2; D: .; DNA: TGTACCACCAGCAGAGTGGGTTTCAGTCTTTATGGCTATACCTTC; CDR3: CTTSRVGFSLYGYTF
V: TRBV6-6; size: few; J: TRBJ2-2; D: TRBD1; DNA: TGTGCCAGCAGTAGGGACAGGGGGGGCACCGGGGAGCTGTTTTTT; CDR3: CASSRDRGGTGELFF
V: TRBV28; size: .; J: TRBJ2-5; D: TRBD2; DNA: TGTGCCAGCAGTTCTTCTAGCGGGCCCCACCAAGAGACCCAGTACTTC; CDR3: CASSSSSGPHQETQYF
V: TRBV7-9; size: .; J: TRBJ1-2; D: .; DNA: TGTGCCAGCAGCCTCCAGGGCATAGATGGCTACACCTTC; CDR3: CASSLQGIDGYTF
V: TRBV7-9; size: few; J: TRBJ2-1; D: .; DNA: TGTGCCATCACTCTGGGCCTAAGCTCCTACAATGAGCAGTTCTTC; CDR3: CAITLGLSSYNEQFF
V: TRBV19; size: .; J: TRBJ1-4; D: .; DNA: TGTGCCAGTAGTATAAGGGCAGGTCTGCTGTTTTTT; CDR3: CASSIRAGLLFF
V: TRBV20-1; size: .; J: TRBJ1-6; D: .; DNA: TGCAGTGCTAGAGATAGGTCGGACACCAATAATTCACCCCTCCACTTT; CDR3: CSARDRSDTNNSPLHF
V: TRBV27; size: few; J: TRBJ1-1; D: .; DNA: TGTGCCAGCAGTTTATTGGCCAGGGGCACTGAAGCTTTCTTT; CDR3: CASSLLARGTEAFF
V: TRBV10-3; size: many; J: TRBJ1-2; D: TRBD1; DNA: TGTGCCATCAAAGCACAGGGGCCTGATTTTTGCTACACCTTC; CDR3: CAIKAQGPDFCYTF